A single sample gave rise to the 19 T cell receptor beta chains below, sequenced in a study of PD-L1 blockade in urothelial cancer. This sample's time point: peripheral blood 6 weeks after treatment start. Using immunoSEQ multiplex PCR, the repertoire was profiled, and TCRdb retains in-frame clones only, with some absent. The sample holds roughly 120,000 clones, approximately 90% seen once. The source was PBMCs, collected around atezolizumab (anti-PD-L1) treatment. The receptors shown here come from a man in his 60s with urothelial cancer.

This chain uses TRBV30 with TRBJ2-5; tentative D call: TRBD1 (5 bases). Per the germline V gene, CDR1 is GTSNPN and CDR2 is SVGIG (reference sequence). Deletions cut 4 bases from V and 7 bases from J, with 19 bases between. The CDR3 has 14 amino acids. The CDR3 sequence is CAWNVHQGKGTQYF. Written as DNA, the CDR3 is TGTGCCTGGAACGTACATCAGGGCAAGGGGACCCAGTACTTC. The whole variable domain, filled in from reference TRBV30 and TRBJ2-5, reads SQTIHQWPATLVQPVGSPLSLECTVEGTSNPNLYWYRQAAGRGLQLLFYSVGIGQISSEVPQNLSASRPQDRQFILSSKKLLLSDSGFYLCAWNVHQGKGTQYFGPGTRLLVL.

V and J are TRBV6-4 and TRBJ2-1, with 7 bases aligning to TRBD1. CDR3 length: 16 residues. The germline gives CDR1 MRHNA, CDR2 SNTAGT. Trimming removed 2 bases from V and 0 bases from J; junction bases left unmatched: 4. CDR3 protein: CASSDHGDSSYNEQFF. The CDR3 nucleotides are TGTGCCAGCAGTGACCACGGGGACAGCTCCTACAATGAGCAGTTCTTC.

The V and J genes are TRBV2 and TRBJ1-5; D gene uncertain. Germline V gene data show CDR1 as SNHLY and CDR2 as FYNNEI. The germline V and J ends were trimmed by 4 bases and 6 bases, with 10 bases remaining between them. This CDR3 contains 13 residues. CDR3 nucleotide sequence: TGTGCCAGCAGTGGCCAGCGGGGTCAGCCCCAGCATTTT. This gives the protein CASSGQRGQPQHF.

The table lists this clone with a count of one. The chain employs TRBV5-1 and TRBJ2-3; 11 nucleotides align to TRBD2. Germline V lookup: CDR1 SGHRS, CDR2 YFSETQ. Trimming removed 0 bases from V and 3 bases from J; junction bases left unmatched: 15. The CDR3 length is 20 residues. Written as DNA, the CDR3 is TGCGCCAGCAGCTTGGGTCGTGGTAGCGGGGGGGCCGGGGTAACAGATACGCAGTATTTT. Residues: CASSLGRGSGGAGVTDTQYF.

This clone was seen once. The rearrangement joins TRBV6-6 to TRBJ1-5; D may be TRBD1 (6 bases). Germline V gene lookup returns CDR1 MNHNY and CDR2 SVGAGI (reference sequence). V was cut by 5 bases and J by 4 bases, with 15 bases left in between. This CDR3 is built from 15 residues. The CDR3 protein is CASSGWDTINQPQHF. The CDR3 nucleotides are TGTGCCAGCAGTGGTTGGGACACGATAAATCAGCCCCAGCATTTT.

The chain joins TRBV9 to TRBJ2-3; 13 bases fit TRBD2. V lost 0 bases to trimming and J lost 5 bases; unmatched junction nucleotides: 3. The CDR3 runs 16 residues. CDR1 is SGDLS, CDR2 YYNGEE, per germline. CDR3 region: CASSVGTSGRLDTQYF. CDR3 nucleotides: TGTGCCAGCAGCGTAGGGACTAGCGGGAGACTAGATACGCAGTATTTT.

The chain is built from TRBV7-2 and TRBJ2-2; D call uncertain. The length of the CDR3 is 15 residues. Trimming pared 1 base from V and 0 bases from J, leaving 6 bases between. The V gene's germline CDR1 is SGHTA and CDR2 FQGNSA. This CDR3 reads CASSLVRTNTGELFF. The CDR3 coding sequence is TGTGCCAGCAGCTTAGTGAGGACGAACACCGGGGAGCTGTTTTTT.

This chain connects TRBV4-3 to TRBJ2-7; 8 nucleotides agree with TRBD1. Trimming removed 2 bases from V and 0 bases from J; junction bases left unmatched: 0. This CDR3 contains 14 residues. The V gene's germline CDR1 is LGHNA and CDR2 YSLEER. The CDR3 coding sequence is TGCGCCAGCAGCCAAACAGGGGGCTCCTACGAGCAGTACTTC. Its protein is CASSQTGGSYEQYF.

The genes are TRBV5-5 and TRBJ1-1, with a possible D match to TRBD1 (5 bases). Germline V gives CDR1 SGHKS, CDR2 YYEKEE (reference sequence). The CDR3 consists of 14 residues. The germline V and J ends were trimmed by 6 bases and 0 bases, with 12 bases remaining between them. Here the CDR3 DNA reads TGTGCCAGCAATGAGGACACCTTGAACACTGAAGCTTTCTTT. Translating it yields CASNEDTLNTEAFF.

The genes are TRBV11-3 and TRBJ2-5; D remains unclear. V was cut by 1 base and J by 4 bases, with 22 bases left in between. Germline loops: CDR1 SGHNT, CDR2 YENEEA. The CDR3 length is 18 residues. In DNA form, the CDR3 reads TGTGCCAGCAGCTTAGGCGGTTCGGCTGGTGATAGTCTAGAGACCCAGTACTTC. It yields the protein CASSLGGSAGDSLETQYF.

The chain employs TRBV5-1 and TRBJ1-4; 8 positions match TRBD1. J was trimmed by 12 bases and V by 5 bases; bases with no gene match: 6. This CDR3 is built from 12 residues. Germline CDR1 and CDR2: SGHRS and YFSETQ. CDR3 sequence (DNA): TGCGCCAGCAGAGGACAGGGCATTGAACTGTTTTTT. Translating gives CASRGQGIELFF.

This chain joins TRBV19 and TRBJ1-1, with 7 bases that match TRBD1. V shed 5 bases and J 3 bases; nucleotides not matched to a gene: 12. The germline gives CDR1 LNHDA, CDR2 SQIVND (reference sequence). This CDR3 is built from 16 residues. The CDR3 sequence: CASSRPGQWGDTEAFF. The CDR3 nucleotides read TGTGCCAGTAGTCGGCCGGGACAGTGGGGGGACACTGAAGCTTTCTTT.

This sequence joins TRBV5-1 and TRBJ2-2; D is perhaps TRBD1 (5 bases). Germline CDR1 is SGHRS and CDR2 is YFSETQ. V was trimmed by 5 bases and J by 5 bases, leaving 13 bases between them. The length of the CDR3 is 14 residues. The CDR3 region is CASSEGARTGELFF. Here the CDR3 DNA reads TGCGCCAGCAGTGAAGGGGCGCGAACCGGGGAGCTGTTTTTT.

V and J are TRBV19 and TRBJ2-3; unclear D gene. The CDR3 is 13 amino acids. V was shortened by 5 bases and J by 1 base, with 7 bases between the two germline ends. Germline V lookup: CDR1 LNHDA, CDR2 SQIVND (reference sequence). CDR3 in amino acids: CASSESGTDTQYF. The CDR3 nucleotides are TGTGCCAGTAGTGAGTCGGGCACAGATACGCAGTATTTT.

The rearrangement joins TRBV7-9 to TRBJ1-5, with 9 positions matching TRBD1. After removal of 5 bases from V and 7 bases from J, the junction contained 6 bases not matched to a gene. There are 14 residues in the CDR3. Germline V lookup: CDR1 SEHNR, CDR2 FQNEAQ (reference sequence). The CDR3 is CASSTGQGEQPQHF. The CDR3 nucleotides are TGTGCCAGCAGCACGGGACAGGGCGAACAGCCCCAGCATTTT.

This clone appeared a single time. The chain has TRBV14 and TRBJ2-7; no clear D gene. The ends were cut back, 0 bases at V and 9 bases at J, with 9 bases in the middle. CDR3 length equals 12 residues. CDR1 and CDR2 (germline): SGHDN, FVKESK. The CDR3 spells CASSQDTDAQYF. CDR3 sequence (DNA): TGTGCCAGCAGCCAAGATACAGATGCGCAGTACTTC.

CDR3 DNA: TGTGCCAGCAGCTTGTTTAGCGGGGTGTACAATGAGCAGTTCTTC. Its translation is CASSLFSGVYNEQFF. The V gene is TRBV5-5, the J gene TRBJ2-1; the match to TRBD2 covers 8 bases. The germline V gene encodes CDR1 SGHKS and CDR2 YYEKEE (reference sequence). V was clipped by 1 base and J by 4 bases; unmatched bases: 4. This CDR3 spans 15 amino acids.

The chain carries TRBV4-3 and TRBJ2-6; TRBD2 agrees at 7 bases. Trimming removed 0 bases from V and 2 bases from J; junction bases left unmatched: 13. CDR3 size: 20 residues. Germline values: CDR1 LGHNA, CDR2 YSLEER. The CDR3 DNA reads TGCGCCAGCAGCCAAGAGATTCCGGGCCTGGCGGGAGCTGGGGCCAACGTCCTGACTTTC. Translation gives CASSQEIPGLAGAGANVLTF.

This clone has a handful of counts. The chain is built from TRBV2 and TRBJ2-3; 11 positions agree with TRBD2. Trimming cost V 4 bases and J 2 bases; bases outside gene matches: 2. Germline lookup yields CDR1 SNHLY and CDR2 FYNNEI. The CDR3 has 15 amino acids. CDR3 sequence (DNA): TGTGCCAGCAGTGGACTAGCGGGAATCACAGATACGCAGTATTTT. It is translated as CASSGLAGITDTQYF.